The 2 T cell receptor beta chains below come from one sample, sequenced in a study of shared clonotypes between healthy human individuals. Sequencing used immunoSEQ multiplex PCR; TCRdb keeps in-frame clones, though not all of them. The sample lists 1,500,000 or so clones, more than 95% seen once, with 1.2% in the top ten. Sequencing was done on a sample of naive CD4+ T cells sorted from blood. Subset reported: CD45RA+ positively selected. The receptors derive from a man aged 25-45 years in good health.

The gene calls are TRBV18 and TRBJ2-7; the match to TRBD1 covers 7 bases. The CDR3 runs 16 residues. The germline gives CDR1 KGHSH, CDR2 LQKENI. The V segment lost 3 bases and the J segment 2 bases; nucleotides outside the gene matches: 10. CDR3 protein: CASSPRSGTEPYEQYF. CDR3 coding DNA: TGTGCCAGCTCACCCCGTTCCGGGACAGAGCCCTACGAGCAGTACTTC. Filled out from reference TRBV18 and TRBJ2-7, the complete variable domain reads NAGVMQNPRHLVRRRGQEARLRCSPMKGHSHVYWYRQLPEEGLKFMVYLQKENIIDESGMPKERFSAEFPKEGPSILRIQQVVRGDSAAYFCASSPRSGTEPYEQYFGPGTRLTVT.

This clone has only a few counts. The same CDR3 can be traced to other DNA sequences in this sample. This chain joins TRBV5-1 and TRBJ2-2; D might be TRBD1 (6 bases). The germline gives CDR1 SGHRS, CDR2 YFSETQ. V dropped 0 bases and J dropped 1 base, with 7 bases sitting between them. CDR3 length equals 15 residues. CDR3 bases: TGCGCCAGCAGCTTGGCGGGACAGAACACCGGGGAGCTGTTTTTT. Amino acids: CASSLAGQNTGELFF. The full variable domain, its missing parts supplied by reference TRBV5-1 and TRBJ2-2, is KAGVTQTPRYLIKTRGQQVTLSCSPISGHRSVSWYQQTPGQGLQFLFEYFSETQRNKGNFPGRFSGRQFSNSRSEMNVSTLELGDSALYLCASSLAGQNTGELFFGEGSRLTVL.